This T cell receptor beta chain was profiled in a study of identical twins. Findings and limits, study-wide: Zero-insertion analyses might be partly confounded by invariant T cells like MAIT and iNKT. Monozygotic twin pairs showed more out-of-frame TCR alpha sharing than models estimated.

A universal primer site arose from template switching, and cDNA bore unique molecular identifiers. MiXCR was run by TCRdb on the 5' RACE reads, yielding one entry per CDR3 protein. The repertoire has under 400,000 distinct CDR3 sequences, approximately 8.8% of them found once; the top ten carry around 8.6%. This clonotype was seen more than once but under ten times. The antigen is not known. In germline, CDR1 is SGHRS, CDR2 YFSETQ. V was pared by 4 bases and J by 6 bases, with 7 bases of the junction left unmatched. This CDR3 is built from 14 residues. Sequencing was performed on naive T cells sorted from blood. The origin of this receptor is a woman between 45 and 60 years old in good health. This rearrangement joins TRBV5-1 to TRBJ2-1; 7 bases align to TRBD2. This chain's CDR3 is CASSAGLDFNEQFF. As DNA, the CDR3 is TGCGCCAGCAGCGCCGGACTAGACTTCAATGAGCAGTTCTTC.